The text below deals with one T cell receptor beta chain. Trimming cost V 3 bases and J 9 bases; bases outside gene matches: 6. The V gene's germline CDR1 is GTSNPN and CDR2 SVGIG (reference sequence). CDR3 size: 13 residues. This entry is derived from a study of cytomegalovirus exposure and HLA in healthy donors. Across the whole study: Earlier work reported 117 million unique TCR beta sequences from approximately 180 million T cells.

PCR employed 60 Vbeta and 13 Jbeta primers. This table comes from immunoSEQ multiplex PCR, and its TCRdb copy is limited to in-frame clones, with some not included. The sample contains some 100,000 clones, more than 65% of which appear only once. The TCR was taken from a young woman in good health and CMV-seropositive. The sequencing sample was made of PBMCs. The genes are TRBV30 and TRBJ2-1, with 9 bases matching TRBD1. This CDR3 reads CAWSPGQGPEQFF. The DNA for the CDR3 is TGTGCCTGGAGCCCGGGACAGGGTCCTGAGCAGTTCTTC.